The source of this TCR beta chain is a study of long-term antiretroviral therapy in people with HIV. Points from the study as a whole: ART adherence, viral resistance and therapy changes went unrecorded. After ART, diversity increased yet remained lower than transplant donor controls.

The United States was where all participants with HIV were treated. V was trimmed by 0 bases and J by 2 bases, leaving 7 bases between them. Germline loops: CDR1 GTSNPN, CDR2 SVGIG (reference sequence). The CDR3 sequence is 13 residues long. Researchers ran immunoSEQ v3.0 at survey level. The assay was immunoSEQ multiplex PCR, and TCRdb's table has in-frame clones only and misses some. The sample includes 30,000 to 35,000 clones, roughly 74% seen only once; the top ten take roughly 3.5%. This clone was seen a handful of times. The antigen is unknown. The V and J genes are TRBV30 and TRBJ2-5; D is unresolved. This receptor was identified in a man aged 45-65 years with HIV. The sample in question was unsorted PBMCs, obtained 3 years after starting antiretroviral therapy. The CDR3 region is CAWSVSLQETQYF. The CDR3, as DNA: TGTGCCTGGAGTGTGTCCCTGCAAGAGACCCAGTACTTC.